A selection of T cell receptor beta chains follows, all from one sample in a study of cytomegalovirus exposure and HLA in healthy donors. The protocol was immunoSEQ multiplex PCR, while the TCRdb copy is restricted to in-frame clones and leaves out a portion. The sample records 200,000 or so clones, around 80% being singletons. Sequenced material: PBMCs. The receptors shown here come from a middle-aged man in good health and CMV-seropositive. The CDR3 runs from the conserved cysteine through the conserved F or W. A D gene is named only where the DNA matches it firmly. Rows may omit the clone size; those that give it use once, few, many or a size class.

D gene	clone size	V gene	J gene	CDR3 protein	CDR3 DNA
TRBD1	NA	TRBV30	TRBJ2-3	CAWSTGTGSGTDTQYF	TGTGCCTGGAGTACCGGGACAGGGTCTGGCACAGATACGCAGTATTTT
TRBD2	NA	TRBV18	TRBJ2-3	CASSLSGGSTDTQYF	TGTGCCAGCTCACTGAGCGGGGGGAGCACAGATACGCAGTATTTT
NA	NA	TRBV29-1	TRBJ2-7	CSVSSHRLYEQYF	TGCAGCGTTAGTTCCCACAGGCTTTACGAGCAGTACTTC
NA	NA	TRBV9	TRBJ2-3	CASSVESGTHGDTQYF	TGTGCCAGCAGCGTAGAATCGGGGACTCATGGGGATACGCAGTATTTT
TRBD1	NA	TRBV11-2	TRBJ1-4	CASSLGDRGLEKLFF	TGTGCCAGCAGCTTAGGGGACAGGGGTCTGGAAAAACTGTTTTTT
TRBD1	NA	TRBV27	TRBJ1-1	CASSPDRGGTEAFF	TGTGCCAGCAGCCCGGACAGGGGAGGAACTGAAGCTTTCTTT
TRBD2	NA	TRBV7-9	TRBJ2-3	CASISLAGGSTDTQYF	TGTGCCAGCATCTCTTTAGCGGGGGGAAGCACAGATACGCAGTATTTT
TRBD1	NA	TRBV25-1	TRBJ2-7	CASSESTGDEQYF	TGTGCCAGCAGTGAATCCACAGGGGACGAGCAGTACTTC
TRBD1	NA	TRBV7-3	TRBJ2-2	CASSLTGQAWGSGELFF	TGTGCCAGCAGCTTAACAGGACAGGCCTGGGGTTCCGGGGAGCTGTTTTTT
TRBD2	NA	TRBV19	TRBJ2-5	CASSSGTSGGETQYF	TGTGCCAGTAGCTCCGGGACTAGCGGGGGAGAGACCCAGTACTTC
TRBD1	few	TRBV5-1	TRBJ1-2	CASSPRRGDRGYGYTF	TGCGCCAGCAGCCCCCGGCGCGGGGACAGGGGTTATGGCTACACCTTC
NA	NA	TRBV5-1	TRBJ1-2	CASSLHSTGRYTF	TGCGCCAGCAGCTTACATTCAACAGGGCGCTACACCTTC
NA	NA	TRBV4-3	TRBJ1-2	CASRQGEANYGYTF	TGCGCCAGCAGACAGGGAGAGGCTAACTATGGCTACACCTTC
TRBD2	NA	TRBV9	TRBJ2-1	CASGGGRIEQFF	TGTGCCAGCGGGGGGGGGAGAATCGAGCAGTTCTTC
NA	NA	TRBV10-1	TRBJ2-1	CASSDPDRYNEQFF	TGCGCCAGCAGTGATCCTGACAGGTACAATGAGCAGTTCTTC
TRBD1	NA	TRBV19	TRBJ2-7	CASSANRDRSYEQYF	TGTGCCAGTAGTGCCAACCGGGACAGAAGCTACGAGCAGTACTTC
NA	NA	TRBV6-1	TRBJ2-5	CASVVRKLPQETQYF	TGTGCCAGCGTTGTCAGGAAATTACCCCAAGAGACCCAGTACTTC
NA	NA	TRBV30	TRBJ2-1	CAWTAGSGWYEQFF	TGTGCCTGGACGGCGGGGTCCGGGTGGTATGAGCAGTTCTTC
TRBD1	NA	TRBV29-1	TRBJ1-2	CSVEESRTGGNYGYTF	TGCAGCGTTGAAGAGTCCAGGACAGGGGGCAACTATGGCTACACCTTC
NA	NA	TRBV5-8	TRBJ2-5	CASSEGGVEETQYF	TGTGCCAGCAGCGAAGGGGGGGTTGAGGAGACCCAGTACTTC
TRBD2	NA	TRBV7-9	TRBJ2-1	CASSPGLAGAFDNEQFF	TGTGCCAGCAGCCCGGGACTAGCGGGGGCCTTCGACAATGAGCAGTTCTTC
NA	NA	TRBV7-9	TRBJ2-5	CASSLVGAETQYF	TGTGCCAGCAGCTTAGTAGGGGCGGAGACCCAGTACTTC
NA	NA	TRBV9	TRBJ1-2	CASSPGPRHTF	TGTGCCAGCAGCCCAGGGCCCAGACACACCTTC
NA	NA	TRBV29-1	TRBJ1-1	CSAISGGQGNTEAFF	TGCAGCGCCATCTCGGGGGGACAAGGGAACACTGAAGCTTTCTTT
NA	NA	TRBV19	TRBJ1-1	CASSIPGRTEAFF	TGTGCCAGTAGTATACCAGGGAGGACTGAAGCTTTCTTT
TRBD1	NA	TRBV6-6	TRBJ2-3	CASGRDRVTDTQYF	TGTGCCAGCGGCAGGGACAGGGTTACAGATACGCAGTATTTT
TRBD1	NA	TRBV28	TRBJ1-1	CASSFTGDRYNTEAFF	TGTGCCAGCAGTTTTACGGGGGACAGGTACAACACTGAAGCTTTCTTT
TRBD1	NA	TRBV6-4	TRBJ2-7	CASSAETGDSYEQYF	TGTGCCAGCAGTGCGGAGACAGGGGACTCCTACGAGCAGTACTTC
NA	NA	TRBV19	TRBJ2-7	CASSIGRDSYEQYF	TGTGCCAGTAGTATAGGAAGAGACTCCTACGAGCAGTACTTC
NA	NA	TRBV30	TRBJ1-5	CAWKGQNSNQPQHF	TGTGCCTGGAAGGGGCAGAATAGCAATCAGCCCCAGCATTTT
TRBD2	NA	TRBV5-1	TRBJ2-3	CASSPSGEGVGDTQYF	TGCGCCAGCAGCCCTAGCGGGGAGGGGGTCGGAGATACGCAGTATTTT
NA	NA	TRBV7-9	TRBJ1-4	CASSLTTQGRNEKLFF	TGTGCCAGCAGCTTAACAACACAGGGCCGGAATGAAAAACTGTTTTTT
TRBD2	NA	TRBV7-9	TRBJ2-5	CASSLTSGRETQYF	TGTGCCAGCAGCCTGACTAGCGGGCGAGAGACCCAGTACTTC
NA	NA	TRBV5-1	TRBJ1-1	CASSLNGVNTEAFF	TGCGCCAGCAGCTTGAACGGGGTAAACACTGAAGCTTTCTTT
NA	NA	TRBV18	TRBJ1-6	CASSLGGNSALHF	TGTGCCAGCTCACTCGGCGGGAATTCAGCCCTCCACTTT